Following are 11 T cell receptor beta chains from one sample sequenced in a study of kidney transplant recipient with SARS-CoV-2 infection. TCRdb re-called the reads with MiXCR, one entry per CDR3 protein. Counted here are approximately 250,000 distinct CDR3 sequences, 29% occurring once; the ten biggest clones make up 7% to 8%. The sequencing used a blood sample, collected at baseline and on roughly day 110 from a kidney transplant recipient. These receptors were obtained from a male patient aged 30 to 40 who had COVID-19 and was a kidney transplant recipient. A share of the T cells may be of graft donor origin.

A note on this clonotype: This may arise from a read error, as a much more abundant clone is one base away. The chain recombines TRBV7-9 with TRBJ2-7; 10 nucleotides align to TRBD2. The CDR3 runs 14 residues. Germline V gene data show CDR1 as SEHNR and CDR2 as FQNEAQ (reference sequence). The CDR3 loop is CASNLAGGPYEQYF. The CDR3 region has the DNA TGTGCCAGCAACTTAGCGGGAGGACCCTACGAGCAGTACTTC.

This clonotype was picked up many times. The gene calls are TRBV6-5 and TRBJ1-5; D is undetermined. This CDR3 is built from 13 residues. The V gene's germline CDR1 is MNHEY and CDR2 SVGAGI. Deletions cut 8 bases from V and 0 bases from J, with 8 bases between. CDR3 sequence (DNA): TGTGCCAGCGGGGAGGTTAGCAATCAGCCCCAGCATTTT. This gives the protein CASGEVSNQPQHF.

This clonotype appeared a single time. This sequence may be a read error, since a much larger clone differs from it by one base. The V call is TRBV10-1, the J call TRBJ1-1; D is ambiguous. V lost 4 bases and J lost 0, with 12 bases in between. The CDR3 covers 15 residues. Germline CDR1 WNHNN, CDR2 SYGVQD (reference sequence). This chain's CDR3 is CASSADPTMNTEAFF. Written as DNA, the CDR3 is TGCGCCAGCAGTGCGGACCCTACTATGAACACTGAAGCTTTCTTT.

For this clonotype: Given a much more abundant clone one base away, this may be a read error. The V call is TRBV29-1, the J call TRBJ2-7; the D gene is possibly TRBD2 (5 bases). CDR3 length: 12 residues. Germline loops: CDR1 SQVTM, CDR2 ANQGSEA. Here the CDR3 DNA reads TGCAACGTGAGGGCCACCTCCGGCGAGCAGTACTTC. As protein: CNVRATSGEQYF.

This clonotype was observed many times. The J gene is TRBJ1-2, the V gene TRBV7-1; D gene ambiguous. TRBV7-1 qualifies as an ORF whose function is uncertain. V was shortened by 5 bases and J by 4 bases, with 23 bases between the two germline ends. The CDR3 has 17 amino acids. The CDR3: CASSQVGHEGKTYGYTF. CDR3 bases: TGTGCCAGCAGCCAGGTGGGTCACGAGGGAAAGACCTATGGCTACACCTTC.

At least ten counts were recorded for this clonotype. The chain uses TRBV13 and TRBJ2-5; D unresolved. Germline values: CDR1 PRHDT, CDR2 FYEKMQ (reference sequence). Trimming left V 4 bases short and J 7 bases short, with 13 bases between. There are 13 residues in the CDR3. The CDR3: CASSSGRAGTQYF. In DNA form, the CDR3 reads TGTGCCAGCAGCTCCGGACGTGCTGGGACCCAGTACTTC. Together with reference TRBV13 and TRBJ2-5, the CDR3 gives the full variable domain: AAGVIQSPRHLIKEKRETATLKCYPIPRHDTVYWYQQGPGQDPQFLISFYEKMQSDKGSIPDRFSAQQFSDYHSELNMSSLELGDSALYFCASSSGRAGTQYFGPGTRLLVL.

Comment on this clonotype: A much larger clone lies one base from this, so it may be a read error. This chain links TRBV6-5 with TRBJ2-7; D may correspond to TRBD1 or TRBD2 (7 bases each). The CDR3 has 14 amino acids. The V end was cut by 6 bases, the J end by 6 bases, with 18 bases between. Germline V gene sequence: CDR1 MNHEY, CDR2 SVGAGI. DNA of the CDR3: TGTGCCAGCAGCATCAGGGGGGGGACCTGCGAGCAGTACTTC. This gives the protein CASSIRGGTCEQYF.

This clonotype was picked up many times. CDR3 loop: CASSLSRGRSDTQYF. In DNA, the CDR3 is TGTGCCAGCAGCTTAAGCAGGGGGAGGTCCGATACGCAGTATTTT. The chain uses TRBV7-7 and TRBJ2-3, with a tentative D call TRBD1 (7 bases). Germline CDR1 is SSHAT and CDR2 is FNYEAQ (reference sequence). Trimming shortened V by 2 bases and J by 6 bases, and 15 bases separated the two germline ends. This CDR3 contains 15 residues.

As for this clonotype: A much larger clone is a single base away; this may be a read error. V usage is TRBV10-3 and J usage is TRBJ1-2, with D hard to call. CDR1 ENHRY and CDR2 SYGVKD come from the germline V gene. The length of the CDR3 is 10 residues. CDR3 protein: CAIIMLVQAF. The CDR3 DNA follows: TGTGCCATCATCATGTTGGTCCAGGCCTTC.

The chain combines TRBV5-8 with TRBJ1-2; D not certain. V lost 7 bases and J lost 7, with 26 bases in between. The CDR3 sequence is 16 residues long. Germline loops: CDR1 SGHTS, CDR2 YDEGEE. CDR3 protein: CASGAIHPRKTCGYTF. CDR3 sequence (DNA): TGTGCCAGCGGTGCAATTCATCCACGAAAGACCTGTGGCTACACCTTC.

A note on this clonotype: Germline and junction disagree at one end, which may indicate a read error. The rearrangement uses TRBV25-1 and TRBJ1-2; no firm D call. The CDR3 loop spans 17 amino acids. The germline V gene encodes CDR1 MGHDK and CDR2 SYGVNS. CDR3 coding DNA: TGTGCTAGCAGTCGCAAACCAGGACTGGGAAAGACCTATGGCTACACCTTC. Protein product: CASSRKPGLGKTYGYTF.